Below, 29 T cell receptor beta chains from the same sample are listed, as sequenced in a study of T cells in Graves' hyperthyroidism and ophthalmopathy (dated 2019 in TCRdb). The receptor library was made with multiplex PCR. The reads were generated on an Illumina HiSeq 2000. Amplification of TCR beta CDR3 regions was carried out from RNA transcripts. A first-round RT-PCR of the TCR CDR3 used the HTBI primer set with the Qiagen OneStep RT-PCR kit. The public sequencing data were trimmed at Q25 with fastp and processed into clonotypes with MiXCR by TCRdb, which kept only in-frame beta chains. Rows matching on CDR3 protein sequence are summarized as one entry with the most common DNA and genes. Present in this sample are approximately 600,000 distinct CDR3 sequences, around 15% of which were seen just once. Of the sample, around 3.9% is held by the ten largest clones. The sequenced sample was blood. These receptors came from a woman aged 25 to 45 with Graves' hyperthyroidism.

This clonotype was found many times. The rearrangement joins TRBV6-5 to TRBJ2-7; TRBD2 matches at 8 bases. V was clipped by 0 bases and J by 4 bases; unmatched bases: 2. In germline, CDR1 is MNHEY, CDR2 SVGAGI. This CDR3 has 14 residues. The CDR3 sequence is CASSYSGGRYEQYF. The DNA for the CDR3 is TGTGCCAGCAGTTACTCGGGCGGGAGGTACGAGCAGTACTTC.

At least ten counts were recorded for this clonotype. The chain recombines TRBV11-2 with TRBJ2-3, with 8 bases that match TRBD2. CDR3 size: 18 residues. Germline CDR1 reads SGHAT; CDR2 reads FQNNGV. J lost 1 base, V lost 4 bases, and 13 bases had no gene match. The CDR3 loop is CASSSHLPREGGTDTQYF. CDR3 DNA sequence: TGTGCCAGCAGCTCCCACCTTCCTCGGGAGGGCGGCACAGATACGCAGTATTTT. Looking up the rest from reference TRBV11-2 and TRBJ2-3 gives the full variable domain: EAGVAQSPRYKIIEKRQSVAFWCNPISGHATLYWYQQILGQGPKLLIQFQNNGVVDDSQLPKDRFSAERLKGVDSTLKIQPAKLEDSAVYLCASSSHLPREGGTDTQYFGPGTRLTVL.

This clonotype was seen just once. With a much larger clone just one base away, this may be a read error. V is TRBV2 and J is TRBJ2-4; D perhaps matches TRBD1 (5 bases). The CDR3 is made up of 12 amino acids. Trimming took 2 bases from V and 16 from J, leaving 15 bases between them. The germline gives CDR1 SNHLY, CDR2 FYNNEI. The CDR3 sequence is CASSESREVSYF. The CDR3 region has the DNA TGTGCCAGCAGTGAAAGCAGGGAAGTCAGCTACTTC.

The rearrangement joins TRBV7-9 to TRBJ2-7; TRBD1 aligns across 7 bases. This CDR3 is built from 15 residues. The trim removed 2 bases at V and 3 bases at J, leaving 7 bases unmatched. The V gene's germline CDR1 is SEHNR and CDR2 FQNEAQ (reference sequence). The CDR3 spells CASSLFEQGNYEQYF. The CDR3 coding sequence is TGTGCCAGCAGCTTATTTGAACAGGGGAACTACGAGCAGTACTTC.

This rearrangement joins TRBV4-1 to TRBJ1-5; D not certain. Deletions cut 0 bases from V and 2 bases from J, with 8 bases between. There are 15 residues in the CDR3. Germline CDR1 reads MGHRA; CDR2 reads YSYEKL. The CDR3 DNA reads as TGCGCCAGCAGCCAAGAAGTTAACGGCAATCAGCCCCAGCATTTT. Amino acids: CASSQEVNGNQPQHF.

Notes on this clonotype: A much larger clonotype is one base distant, so this may be a read error. V and J are TRBV28 and TRBJ1-2; TRBD1 agrees at 9 bases. This CDR3 has 14 amino acids. The V gene's germline CDR1 is MDHEN and CDR2 SYDVKM. J gave up 1 base and V 5 bases, and 2 bases lay outside the gene matches. The CDR3: CASSGGQGNYGYTF. The DNA of the CDR3 is TGTGCCAGCAGTGGGGGACAGGGTAACTATGGCTACACCTTC.

This chain links TRBV6-6 with TRBJ2-5, with unresolved D. Germline CDR1 reads MNHNY; CDR2 reads SVGAGI (reference sequence). Trimming cost V 0 bases and J 6 bases, with 11 bases left between them. The CDR3 spans 14 residues. This CDR3 reads CASSYSILLKTQYF. CDR3 nucleotides: TGTGCCAGCAGTTACTCAATCCTTTTAAAGACCCAGTACTTC.

The V call is TRBV2, the J call TRBJ1-2; D call uncertain. V shed 7 bases and J shed 4 bases, with 16 bases lying between them. The V gene's germline CDR1 is SNHLY and CDR2 FYNNEI. The CDR3 covers 14 residues. DNA for the CDR3: TGTGCCAGCACCCATGAGGGAAATGGCTATGGCTACACCTTC. Translating gives CASTHEGNGYGYTF.

This clonotype was recorded many times. V is TRBV12-3 or TRBV12-4 and J is TRBJ2-5; 7 nucleotides agree with TRBD1. J gave up 4 bases and V 1 base, and 3 bases lay outside the gene matches. The CDR3 totals 14 residues. CDR3 residues: CASSLEGAGETQYF. DNA for the CDR3: TGTGCCAGCAGTTTAGAGGGGGCTGGAGAGACCCAGTACTTC.

This clonotype was recorded many times. The V and J genes are TRBV7-3 and TRBJ2-1, with 7 bases that match TRBD2. The CDR3 is made up of 15 amino acids. CDR1 SGHTA and CDR2 FQGTGA come from the germline V gene. The V and J ends lost 2 bases and 7 bases, in that order; junction bases with no gene match: 8. The chain's CDR3 is CASSLGGSMRNEQFF. The CDR3 nucleotides are TGTGCCAGCAGCTTAGGCGGGAGCATGAGGAATGAGCAGTTCTTC.

At least ten counts were recorded for this clonotype. The rearrangement joins TRBV12-3 or TRBV12-4 to TRBJ2-2; 7 bases line up with TRBD1. The CDR3 is 15 residues long. V lost 5 bases to trimming and J lost 3 bases; unmatched junction nucleotides: 6. CDR3 sequence: CASSMDRSYTGELFF. The CDR3 region has the DNA TGTGCCAGCAGTATGGACAGGAGCTACACCGGGGAGCTGTTTTTT.

This clonotype was observed a handful of times. This rearrangement joins TRBV5-1 to TRBJ2-2, with a weak D call TRBD2 (5 bases). Germline V lookup: CDR1 SGHRS, CDR2 YFSETQ. The V and J ends lost 4 bases and 5 bases respectively, with 12 bases between them. The CDR3 has 14 residues. The CDR3 DNA follows: TGCGCCAGCAGCCCCTTCGGGGTAACCGGGGAGCTGTTTTTT. This sequence encodes CASSPFGVTGELFF.

This clonotype was picked up many times. The chain couples TRBV28 to TRBJ2-1; D is unresolved. CDR1 and CDR2 (germline): MDHEN, SYDVKM. The V gene lost 2 bases and the J gene lost 6 bases, with 5 bases spanning the gap. The CDR3 is 12 amino acids. CDR3 DNA: TGTGCCAGCAGTTTACTTCCCAATGAGCAGTTCTTC. It specifies CASSLLPNEQFF.

The genes are TRBV12-3 or TRBV12-4 and TRBJ2-7; no reliable D call. The V end was cut by 8 bases, the J end by 5 bases, with 10 bases between. CDR3 size: 11 residues. Here the CDR3 reads CASSKNHEQYF. The CDR3 DNA sequence: TGTGCCAGCTCTAAGAACCACGAGCAGTACTTC.

This clonotype appeared many times. This chain connects TRBV2 to TRBJ2-7, with D unclear. Trimming pared 2 bases from V and 4 bases from J, leaving 12 bases between. Germline CDR1 SNHLY, CDR2 FYNNEI. The CDR3 is 14 amino acids. This CDR3 is CASSELPGPYEQYF. CDR3 coding DNA: TGTGCCAGCAGTGAACTTCCAGGACCATACGAGCAGTACTTC.

The chain combines TRBV4-3 with TRBJ1-3; TRBD1 matches at 8 bases. Trimming cost V 4 bases and J 7 bases; bases outside gene matches: 6. Germline-derived CDR1 and CDR2 are LGHNA and YSLEER. The CDR3 contains 14 residues. In DNA form, the CDR3 reads TGCGCCAGCAGCCCAGGACAGGGTATCAACACCATATATTTT. Translation: CASSPGQGINTIYF.

This clonotype occurred many times. The chain joins TRBV2 to TRBJ2-1; the D gene is possibly TRBD2 (6 bases). CDR3 length equals 14 residues. The V end was cut by 3 bases, the J end by 7 bases, with 13 bases between. Germline V gene lookup returns CDR1 SNHLY and CDR2 FYNNEI. The CDR3 bases are TGTGCCAGCAGTGACGGATTTGGGGGGAATGAGCAGTTCTTC. Translated: CASSDGFGGNEQFF.

V is TRBV30 and J is TRBJ2-1; TRBD2 agrees at 7 bases. J was trimmed by 0 bases and V by 1 base; bases with no gene match: 0. The CDR3 is 14 residues long. CDR1 GTSNPN and CDR2 SVGIG come from the germline V gene (reference sequence). The CDR3 is CAWSAGGSYNEQFF. CDR3 nucleotide sequence: TGTGCCTGGAGTGCGGGAGGCTCCTACAATGAGCAGTTCTTC.

This clonotype was observed a handful of times. This sequence joins TRBV11-3 and TRBJ2-5; D gene unclear. The CDR3 has 10 amino acids. Germline values: CDR1 SGHNT, CDR2 YENEEA. Trimming left V 3 bases short and J 14 bases short, with 10 bases between. CDR3 in amino acids: CASSLATLYF. CDR3 sequence (DNA): TGTGCCAGCAGCTTGGCAACCCTCTACTTC. Full variable domain (outside the CDR3, taken from reference TRBV11-3 and TRBJ2-5): EAGVVQSPRYKIIEKKQPVAFWCNPISGHNTLYWYLQNLGQGPELLIRYENEEAVDDSQLPKDRFSAERLKGVDSTLKIQPAELGDSAVYLCASSLATLYFGPGTRLLVL.

This clonotype was picked up many times. The chain couples TRBV28 to TRBJ2-7, with TRBD1 matching over 7 bases. The germline CDR1 and CDR2 sequences are MDHEN and SYDVKM. V was pared by 7 bases and J by 6 bases, with 12 bases of the junction left unmatched. CDR3 length: 14 residues. The CDR3 loop reads CASTKTGLRFEQYF. As DNA, the CDR3 is TGTGCCAGCACCAAGACAGGGCTCCGATTCGAGCAGTACTTC.

As DNA, the CDR3 is TGTGCCAGCAGCTTCGGACAGGGGGAGTCACCCCTCCACTTT. Translation: CASSFGQGESPLHF. The chain carries TRBV5-4 and TRBJ1-6; 10 nucleotides line up with TRBD1. Trimming cost V 2 bases and J 10 bases; bases outside gene matches: 3. Germline V gene lookup returns CDR1 SGHNT and CDR2 YYREEE (reference sequence). CDR3 size: 14 residues.

The rearrangement uses TRBV12-3 or TRBV12-4 and TRBJ2-1; 9 positions match TRBD1. J gave up 8 bases and V 6 bases, and 8 bases lay outside the gene matches. This CDR3 is 14 amino acids long. CDR3 residues: CASSWTGVLDEQFF. CDR3 bases: TGTGCCAGCAGCTGGACAGGGGTGTTGGATGAGCAGTTCTTC.

This rearrangement joins TRBV12-3 or TRBV12-4 to TRBJ2-3; maybe TRBD2 (6 bases). Trimming cost V 9 bases and J 1 base, with 14 bases left between them. The CDR3 loop spans 14 amino acids. CDR3 residues: CASSGTPGTDTQYF. The CDR3 coding sequence is TGTGCCAGTTCCGGGACTCCAGGCACAGATACGCAGTATTTT.

This clonotype was seen more than once but under ten times. This rearrangement joins TRBV5-5 to TRBJ1-2; possibly TRBD1 for D (5 bases). The CDR3 extends over 17 amino acids. V gave up 2 bases and J gave up 4 bases, with 21 bases separating them. Looked up from germline, CDR1 is SGHKS and CDR2 is YYEKEE (reference sequence). In DNA, the CDR3 is TGTGCCAGCAGCTTCCTTCCTGATCCCGGGGGATCCTATGGCTACACCTTC. Translation: CASSFLPDPGGSYGYTF.

This clonotype was observed at least ten times. The V gene is TRBV19, the J gene TRBJ1-1; 8 bases align to TRBD1. V trimming: 6 bases; J trimming: 2 bases; junction bases outside the gene matches: 2. The CDR3 length is 13 residues. Germline V gives CDR1 LNHDA, CDR2 SQIVND (reference sequence). For the CDR3, the DNA is TGTGCCAGTAGGGACAGGGTTAACACTGAAGCTTTCTTT. As protein: CASRDRVNTEAFF. Supplemented by reference TRBV19 and TRBJ1-1, the full variable domain reads DGGITQSPKYLFRKEGQNVTLSCEQNLNHDAMYWYRQDPGQGLRLIYYSQIVNDFQKGDIAEGYSVSREKKESFPLTVTSAQKNPTAFYLCASRDRVNTEAFFGQGTRLTVV.

This clonotype has more than one count but fewer than ten. This chain connects TRBV28 to TRBJ2-6; TRBD1 agrees at 8 bases. This CDR3 has 20 amino acids. V trimming: 5 bases; J trimming: 0 bases; junction bases outside the gene matches: 15. CDR1 is MDHEN and CDR2 is SYDVKM in the germline V gene. The CDR3 protein is CASSPGALRGRNSGANVLTF. The DNA of the CDR3 is TGTGCCAGCAGTCCGGGCGCCCTCAGGGGGCGCAACTCTGGGGCCAACGTCCTGACTTTC.

This clonotype was seen only a few times. The chain combines TRBV19 with TRBJ1-2, with D unresolved. V was cut by 4 bases and J by 4 bases, with 19 bases left in between. Per germline, CDR1 LNHDA and CDR2 SQIVND (reference sequence). The length of the CDR3 is 16 residues. The CDR3 bases are TGTGCCAGTAGTACCCCGCACGACCCAAAGGGCTATGGCTACACCTTC. This codes for CASSTPHDPKGYGYTF.

Ten or more counts support this clonotype. The chain employs TRBV7-6 and TRBJ2-7; no clear D gene. The CDR3 runs 13 residues. Looked up from germline, CDR1 is SGHVS and CDR2 is FNYEAQ. Trimming cost V 0 bases and J 5 bases, with 8 bases left between them. The CDR3 sequence is CASSLAQFDEQYF. In DNA form, the CDR3 reads TGTGCCAGCAGCTTAGCCCAATTCGACGAGCAGTACTTC.

This clonotype was counted many times. An end of the junction does not agree with germline; a read error may underlie this. V and J are TRBV5-1 and TRBJ1-1; D unresolved. This CDR3 has 13 amino acids. Germline assignment: CDR1 SGHRS and CDR2 YFSETQ. The CDR3 DNA reads as TGTGCCAGCAGCTTAGATATGAACACTGAAGCTTTCTTT. Encoded protein: CASSLDMNTEAFF.